This entry lists 25 T cell receptor beta chains sequenced from one sample in a study of T cell responses to AZD1222 COVID-19 vaccine. Produced via immunoSEQ multiplex PCR; TCRdb's table is partial and in-frame only. This sample yields 120,000 to 150,000 clones, of which 85% to 90% are seen a single time; 5.1% belongs to the top ten. Sequenced material: peripheral blood, taken 28 days after the second AZD1222 dose. These receptors originate from an adult who received the AZD1222 COVID-19 vaccine.

The chain is built from TRBV5-8 and TRBJ2-3; 7 bases align to TRBD2. Germline CDR1 reads SGHTS; CDR2 reads YDEGEE. This CDR3 comprises 17 residues. V shed 2 bases and J 0 bases; nucleotides not matched to a gene: 9. This CDR3 reads CASSLPLAGLSTDTQYF. Here the CDR3 DNA reads TGTGCCAGCAGCTTACCCTTGGCGGGACTAAGCACAGATACGCAGTATTTT.

Regarding this clone: At one end the junction does not follow the germline gene, possibly because of a read error. The genes are TRBV20-1 and TRBJ1-3; a possible D gene is TRBD1 (5 bases). The CDR3 is made up of 13 amino acids. Germline V lookup: CDR1 DFQATT, CDR2 SNEGSKA (reference sequence). CDR3 loop: CSASGGMGTTIYF. CDR3 sequence (DNA): TGCAGTGCTAGTGGGGGGATGGGAACCACCATATATTTT.

V is TRBV10-3 and J is TRBJ2-1; D ambiguous. Germline V gene sequence: CDR1 ENHRY, CDR2 SYGVKD. The CDR3 covers 11 residues. The V end was cut by 6 bases, the J end by 0 bases, with 0 bases between. The CDR3 nucleotides are TGTGCCATCAGCTCCTACAATGAGCAGTTCTTC. Amino acids: CAISSYNEQFF.

The chain has TRBV11-2 and TRBJ2-1; tentatively, D is TRBD2 (6 bases). The CDR3 is 15 residues long. CDR1 SGHAT and CDR2 FQNNGV come from the germline V gene. The V and J ends lost 1 base and 6 bases respectively, with 13 bases between them. The CDR3 reads CASSLGPLASNEQFF. DNA for the CDR3: TGTGCCAGCAGCTTAGGACCCCTAGCGTCCAATGAGCAGTTCTTC.

The V and J genes are TRBV9 and TRBJ2-7; a weak D match, TRBD2 (6 bases). The length of the CDR3 is 14 residues. Trimming took off 3 bases at V and 1 base at J, with 11 bases between the two ends. The V gene's germline CDR1 is SGDLS and CDR2 YYNGEE. The CDR3 bases are TGTGCCAGCAGCGGACCCCGGGGGTCCTACGAGCAGTACTTC. Encoded protein: CASSGPRGSYEQYF. The full variable domain, rest sourced from reference TRBV9 and TRBJ2-7, is DSGVTQTPKHLITATGQRVTLRCSPRSGDLSVYWYQQSLDQGLQFLIQYYNGEERAKGNILERFSAQQFPDLHSELNLSSLELGDSALYFCASSGPRGSYEQYFGPGTRLTVT.

There are a few counts of this clone. The chain recombines TRBV15 with TRBJ1-1; no clear D gene. The CDR3 runs 13 residues. Germline CDR1 and CDR2: LNHNV and YYDKDF (reference sequence). V lost 3 bases and J lost 1, with 6 bases in between. CDR3 bases: TGTGCCACCAGCAGCCGAGGGAACACTGAAGCTTTCTTT. Translating gives CATSSRGNTEAFF.

This chain links TRBV3-1 (or the pseudogene TRBV3-2) with TRBJ2-7; D call uncertain. Germline lookup yields CDR1 LGHDT and CDR2 YNNKEL (reference sequence). V lost 0 bases to trimming and J lost 3 bases, with 12 bases between them. This CDR3 region has 15 residues. The CDR3 bases are TGTGCCAGCAGCCAAGATCCGCCGGGCCTCTACGAGCAGTACTTC. Translation: CASSQDPPGLYEQYF.

Only one count was recorded for this clone. This chain joins TRBV2 and TRBJ1-6; a possible D gene is TRBD1 (6 bases). The V gene lost 7 bases and the J gene lost 6 bases, with 13 bases spanning the gap. This CDR3 comprises 14 residues. Germline V gene data show CDR1 as SNHLY and CDR2 as FYNNEI. CDR3 nucleotides: TGTGCCAGCAATGGGGACAACATTAATTCACCCCTCCACTTT. Translation: CASNGDNINSPLHF.

The chain combines TRBV9 with TRBJ2-7, with 14 bases lining up with TRBD2. Unmatched junction bases numbered 11, after V lost 3 bases and J lost 3 bases. Germline CDR1 reads SGDLS; CDR2 reads YYNGEE. The CDR3 has 18 amino acids. This chain's CDR3 is CASSAPGTSGGGFYEQYF. The CDR3 DNA reads TGTGCCAGCAGCGCCCCCGGGACTAGCGGGGGAGGTTTCTACGAGCAGTACTTC.

V and J are TRBV10-3 and TRBJ2-5; 7 nucleotides line up with TRBD1. The germline gives CDR1 ENHRY, CDR2 SYGVKD. The V segment lost 4 bases and the J segment 5 bases; nucleotides outside the gene matches: 4. The CDR3 has 13 residues. The CDR3 region has the DNA TGTGCCATCAGTGTGCTCAGGGGGGAGACCCAGTACTTC. It specifies CAISVLRGETQYF.

The chain has TRBV5-8 and TRBJ2-3; 11 bases are shared with TRBD1. The CDR3 runs 17 residues. V was pared by 4 bases and J by 5 bases, with 12 bases of the junction left unmatched. Germline lookup yields CDR1 SGHTS and CDR2 YDEGEE. CDR3 protein: CASSQIGDRGFRDTQYF. As DNA, the CDR3 is TGTGCCAGCAGCCAAATAGGGGACAGGGGGTTCAGAGATACGCAGTATTTT.

The chain couples TRBV2 to TRBJ1-2, with TRBD1 matching over 10 bases. With 7 bases clipped from V and 7 bases from J, the junction kept 9 bases outside the gene matches. Per the germline V gene, CDR1 is SNHLY and CDR2 is FYNNEI. The CDR3 extends over 14 amino acids. CDR3 coding DNA: TGTGCCAGCATCTGGGACAGGGGAGAATCTGGCTACACCTTC. Its translation is CASIWDRGESGYTF.

V and J are TRBV5-1 and TRBJ2-7; 8 bases are shared with TRBD2. The V gene's germline CDR1 is SGHRS and CDR2 YFSETQ. The V and J ends lost 2 bases and 3 bases, in that order; junction bases with no gene match: 7. This CDR3 contains 15 residues. The CDR3 bases are TGCGCCAGCAGCTTAAGCGGGAGCCCTCTCTACGAGCAGTACTTC. It specifies CASSLSGSPLYEQYF. Using reference TRBV5-1 and TRBJ2-7 for the parts outside the CDR3, the full variable domain is KAGVTQTPRYLIKTRGQQVTLSCSPISGHRSVSWYQQTPGQGLQFLFEYFSETQRNKGNFPGRFSGRQFSNSRSEMNVSTLELGDSALYLCASSLSGSPLYEQYFGPGTRLTVT.

The chain recombines TRBV30 with TRBJ1-4; D remains unclear. This CDR3 region has 13 residues. Trimming left V 1 base short and J 7 bases short, with 10 bases between. Per germline, CDR1 GTSNPN and CDR2 SVGIG (reference sequence). The CDR3 bases are TGTGCCTGGAGTGGCCAGTGGGCTGAAAAACTGTTTTTT. This sequence encodes CAWSGQWAEKLFF.

The V gene is TRBV11-1, the J gene TRBJ2-3; D is possibly TRBD2 (6 bases). The germline gives CDR1 SGHAT, CDR2 FQDESV (reference sequence). Trimming stripped 7 bases from V and 2 bases from J, with 16 bases between. The CDR3 runs 15 residues. CDR3 bases: TGTGCCAGCACCCCCCGGGGAGGCCCCACAGATACGCAGTATTTT. Translated, it gives CASTPRGGPTDTQYF. Full variable domain (remainder filled in from reference TRBV11-1 and TRBJ2-3): EAEVAQSPRYKITEKSQAVAFWCDPISGHATLYWYRQILGQGPELLVQFQDESVVDDSQLPKDRFSAERLKGVDSTLKIQPAELGDSAMYLCASTPRGGPTDTQYFGPGTRLTVL.

The chain links TRBV6-5 to TRBJ1-4, with TRBD1 as a possible D gene (5 bases). Germline values: CDR1 MNHEY, CDR2 SVGAGI. CDR3 length: 13 residues. Trimming pared 1 base from V and 6 bases from J, leaving 6 bases between. CDR3 sequence: CASSYWGYEKLFF. DNA for the CDR3: TGTGCCAGCAGTTACTGGGGCTATGAAAAACTGTTTTTT.

This rearrangement joins TRBV6-5 to TRBJ1-4; perhaps TRBD1 as D (6 bases). The CDR3 is 13 residues long. CDR1 is MNHEY and CDR2 is SVGAGI in the germline V gene. V dropped 7 bases and J dropped 7 bases, with 13 bases sitting between them. The CDR3 protein is CASKGGRREKLFF. CDR3 DNA sequence: TGTGCCAGCAAGGGGGGAAGGCGTGAAAAACTGTTTTTT.

The chain has TRBV6-1 and TRBJ1-2, with TRBD1 matching over 8 bases. The CDR3 contains 13 residues. V was clipped by 0 bases and J by 6 bases; unmatched bases: 0. Per germline, CDR1 MNHNS and CDR2 SASEGT. The CDR3 DNA is TGTGCCAGCAGTGAAGCCAGGGGGCATGGCTACACCTTC. This translates into CASSEARGHGYTF.

This chain links TRBV5-5 with TRBJ1-2, with 8 bases fitting TRBD1. After removal of 1 base from V and 8 bases from J, the junction contained 4 bases not matched to a gene. Germline V CDR1 and CDR2: SGHKS, YYEKEE (reference sequence). CDR3 length: 13 residues. CDR3 amino acids: CASSLLSGGGYTF. CDR3 nucleotide sequence: TGTGCCAGCAGCTTGCTCTCAGGGGGCGGCTACACCTTC.

The rearrangement uses TRBV7-9 and TRBJ1-2; no clear D gene. V lost 1 base and J lost 7, with 7 bases in between. The CDR3 has 12 amino acids. Germline assignment: CDR1 SEHNR and CDR2 FQNEAQ (reference sequence). DNA of the CDR3: TGTGCCAGCAGCTTAGACGCAGCTGGCTACACCTTC. Amino acid sequence: CASSLDAAGYTF.

As DNA, the CDR3 is TGTGCCTGGAGTGGAATTAGCCGGGATACGCAGTATTTT. Translating it yields CAWSGISRDTQYF. The chain recombines TRBV30 with TRBJ2-3; no definite D call. The CDR3 has 13 residues. V lost 1 base and J 6 bases, leaving 11 bases between the germline ends. Per germline, CDR1 GTSNPN and CDR2 SVGIG (reference sequence).

The gene calls are TRBV2 and TRBJ2-4; D is possibly TRBD1 (5 bases). CDR1 and CDR2 from the germline V gene are SNHLY and FYNNEI. CDR3 length: 14 amino acids. Between the trimmed V and J ends, which lost 5 bases and 9 bases, there was a span of 17 bases. CDR3 in DNA: TGTGCCAGCAGTCTGGGGCAGGGCTCCGGCATTCAGTACTTC. Amino acid sequence: CASSLGQGSGIQYF. The variable domain in full, with the rest retrieved from reference TRBV2 and TRBJ2-4, is EPEVTQTPSHQVTQMGQEVILRCVPISNHLYFYWYRQILGQKVEFLVSFYNNEISEKSEIFDDQFSVERPDGSNFTLKIRSTKLEDSAMYFCASSLGQGSGIQYFGAGTRLSVL.

V is TRBV9 and J is TRBJ2-1, with 8 bases lining up with TRBD2. Germline trimming cut 0 bases from V and 7 bases from J; bases unmatched to any gene: 6. The CDR3 sequence is 15 residues long. Germline CDR1 and CDR2: SGDLS and YYNGEE. The CDR3 sequence is CASSVVSTGGNEQFF. The CDR3 DNA reads as TGTGCCAGCAGCGTAGTTAGCACGGGGGGGAATGAGCAGTTCTTC.

This chain joins TRBV18 and TRBJ1-6; D uncertain. The germline V gene encodes CDR1 KGHSH and CDR2 LQKENI. V dropped 5 bases and J dropped 6 bases, with 20 bases sitting between them. This CDR3 region has 17 residues. The CDR3 nucleotides are TGTGCCAGCTCAGCACGAGCCGACCCGGGCCCTAATTCACCCCTCCACTTT. This sequence encodes CASSARADPGPNSPLHF.

The chain uses TRBV11-2 and TRBJ2-3, with D possibly TRBD1 on 6 matching bases. The ends were cut back, 6 bases at V and 3 bases at J, with 16 bases in the middle. The CDR3 has 15 residues. Germline V CDR1 and CDR2: SGHAT, FQNNGV. CDR3 loop: CASRPIIRGTDTQYF. The CDR3 DNA reads as TGTGCCAGCAGACCGATCATCAGGGGAACAGATACGCAGTATTTT.